Listed below are T cell receptor beta chains from one sample, sequenced in a study of blood T cell repertoires in COVID-19. Clones were sequenced by immunoSEQ multiplex PCR, and TCRdb holds only the in-frame ones, with some missing. The sample consists of hundreds of thousands of clones, about 93% of them appearing once. The sequencing input was peripheral blood. These receptors all come from a woman aged 18-35 years who had recovered from COVID-19. The CDR3 runs from the conserved cysteine through the conserved F or W. D genes are given only for firm matches. Only some rows state a clone size, as once, few, many or a class for expanded clones.

cdr3_length,j_call,clone_size,d_call,v_call,cdr3_aa,cdr3_nt
14,TRBJ2-1,.,TRBD2,TRBV19,CASSPTGGSNEQFF,TGTGCCAGTAGTCCGACGGGAGGGAGCAATGAGCAGTTCTTC
13,TRBJ2-2,.,.,TRBV4-3,CASSLGGTGELFF,TGCGCCAGCAGCCTAGGAGGTACCGGGGAGCTGTTTTTT
15,TRBJ1-1,.,TRBD1,TRBV20-1,CSASPRQGMNTEAFF,TGCAGTGCTAGTCCAAGACAGGGGATGAACACTGAAGCTTTCTTT
15,TRBJ1-5,.,TRBD1,TRBV9,CASSATGGSNQPQHF,TGTGCCAGCAGCGCGACAGGGGGAAGCAATCAGCCCCAGCATTTT
14,TRBJ1-1,.,TRBD1,TRBV6-2/TRBV6-3,CASSYPQDRAFAFF,TGTGCCAGCAGTTACCCACAGGACAGGGCTTTTGCTTTCTTT
16,TRBJ1-1,.,.,TRBV9,CASSVAGTGMNTEAFF,TGTGCCAGCAGCGTAGCCGGTACGGGGATGAACACTGAAGCTTTCTTT
17,TRBJ2-5,.,TRBD2,TRBV5-1,CASSLGLAGVTVETQYF,TGCGCCAGCAGCTTGGGACTAGCGGGAGTAACAGTAGAGACCCAGTACTTC
16,TRBJ2-2,.,.,TRBV6-2/TRBV6-3,CASSYGGRPNTGELFF,TGTGCCAGCAGTTACGGGGGGAGGCCGAACACCGGGGAGCTGTTTTTT
18,TRBJ2-3,.,TRBD2,TRBV7-2,CASSYRTSGRAERDTQYF,TGTGCCAGCAGCTATAGGACTAGCGGGAGGGCCGAGCGTGATACGCAGTATTTT
14,TRBJ2-1,.,.,TRBV7-2,CASSLGSVIDEQFF,TGTGCCAGCAGCTTAGGGAGCGTTATAGATGAGCAGTTCTTC
16,TRBJ2-1,.,TRBD2,TRBV2,CASSGLASGSYNEQFF,TGTGCCAGCAGTGGACTAGCGAGCGGTTCCTACAATGAGCAGTTCTTC
14,TRBJ2-2,once,.,TRBV4-1,CASSPLGGSRELFF,TGCGCCAGCAGCCCGCTCGGGGGATCCAGGGAGCTGTTTTTT
19,TRBJ2-4,.,TRBD2,TRBV2,CASSGTSGLGVLAKNIQYF,TGTGCCAGCAGTGGGACTAGCGGGCTGGGTGTCCTAGCCAAAAACATTCAGTACTTC
15,TRBJ1-1,.,TRBD1,TRBV28,CASSPRQGSNTEAFF,TGTGCCAGCAGCCCAAGACAGGGTTCGAACACTGAAGCTTTCTTT
15,TRBJ1-1,.,.,TRBV10-3,CAISERPGMNTEAFF,TGTGCCATCAGTGAGCGTCCAGGGATGAACACTGAAGCTTTCTTT
13,TRBJ1-1,.,.,TRBV14,CASSQDIAAEAFF,TGTGCCAGCAGCCAAGATATCGCGGCGGAAGCTTTCTTT
16,TRBJ1-4,.,TRBD1,TRBV5-1,CASATGSRRQGEKLFF,TGCGCCAGCGCGACAGGGAGCCGCCGCCAGGGCGAAAAACTGTTTTTT
13,TRBJ2-5,once,.,TRBV2,CASSPGSLETQYF,TGTGCCAGCAGTCCCGGGAGTCTGGAGACCCAGTACTTC
15,TRBJ2-5,.,TRBD2,TRBV7-6,CASSLMGLDLETQYF,TGTGCCAGCAGCTTAATGGGACTAGATTTAGAGACCCAGTACTTC
16,TRBJ2-3,.,TRBD2,TRBV5-1,CASTTPRGSGADTQYF,TGCGCCAGCACCACTCCCCGCGGGAGTGGCGCAGATACGCAGTATTTT
16,TRBJ2-2,.,.,TRBV7-2,CASSPPGGRNTGELFF,TGTGCCAGCAGCCCGCCCGGCGGGCGAAACACCGGGGAGCTGTTTTTT